This is a list of T cell receptor beta chains from one sample in a study of blood T cell repertoires in COVID-19. Sequencing was performed with immunoSEQ multiplex PCR; in TCRdb, only in-frame clones are kept and a portion is missing. The sample yields 100,000 to 150,000 clones, around 80% seen once. The sample comprised peripheral blood. These receptors were collected from a man aged 25 to 40 with COVID-19, enrolled during active disease. Each CDR3 is given with its conserved first and last residue. Each record gives: J gene, D gene, clone size, V gene, CDR3 protein, CDR3 DNA. The D gene is left open where the match is weak. Clone size appears in some rows only: once, few, many, or a class for an expanded clone.

TRBJ2-7 | TRBD1 | - | TRBV7-9 | CASSSRGHYEQYF | TGTGCCAGCAGCTCAAGGGGGCACTACGAGCAGTACTTC
TRBJ2-3 | TRBD2 | - | TRBV5-1 | CASSLGLAGITDTQYF | TGCGCCAGCAGCTTGGGACTAGCGGGAATCACAGATACGCAGTATTTT
TRBJ1-2 | TRBD1 | - | TRBV15 | CATSRVKRQGPYGYTF | TGTGCCACCAGCAGAGTAAAGAGACAGGGCCCCTACGGCTACACCTTC
TRBJ2-5 | TRBD2 | - | TRBV5-1 | CASSSGTSGYQETQYF | TGCGCCAGCAGTTCTGGGACTAGCGGGTACCAAGAGACCCAGTACTTC
TRBJ1-2 | - | - | TRBV4-1 | CASSQDQTEIYYGYTF | TGCGCCAGCAGCCAAGACCAGACAGAGATCTACTATGGCTACACCTTC
TRBJ1-1 | - | - | TRBV7-2 | CASSLRWADTEAFF | TGTGCCAGCAGCTTAAGGTGGGCAGACACTGAAGCTTTCTTT
TRBJ2-7 | TRBD1 | few | TRBV6-1 | CASSDSGTARGEQYF | TGTGCCAGCAGTGATTCCGGGACAGCACGAGGCGAGCAGTACTTC
TRBJ2-3 | TRBD2 | - | TRBV19 | CASSTLSGGATDTQYF | TGTGCCAGTAGTACCCTTAGCGGGGGGGCGACAGATACGCAGTATTTT
TRBJ1-4 | TRBD1 | - | TRBV5-4 | CASSKGQGATNEKLFF | TGTGCCAGCAGCAAGGGACAGGGAGCAACTAATGAAAAACTGTTTTTT
TRBJ2-3 | - | - | TRBV30 | CAWSVGGADTQYF | TGTGCCTGGAGTGTAGGGGGAGCAGATACGCAGTATTTT
TRBJ2-3 | TRBD2 | - | TRBV5-6 | CASTRGAGTRGDTQYF | TGTGCCAGCACCCGGGGAGCGGGGACGCGTGGGGATACGCAGTATTTT
TRBJ2-2 | TRBD2 | - | TRBV14 | CASSQGSGGRTGELFF | TGTGCCAGCAGCCAAGGGAGCGGGGGGCGGACCGGGGAGCTGTTTTTT
TRBJ2-6 | - | - | TRBV18 | CASSARGGAGANVLTF | TGTGCCAGCTCAGCCCGAGGGGGGGCTGGGGCCAACGTCCTGACTTTC
TRBJ2-7 | TRBD2 | - | TRBV30 | CAWSRGTSGYEQYF | TGTGCCTGGAGTAGAGGGACTAGCGGATACGAGCAGTACTTC
TRBJ2-4 | TRBD2 | - | TRBV24-1 | CATRDRKAGVTKNIQYF | TGTGCCACCCGGGACCGTAAAGCGGGAGTTACCAAAAACATTCAGTACTTC
TRBJ2-2 | - | - | TRBV19 | CASRPEGEPYTGELFF | TGTGCCAGTAGACCGGAGGGTGAACCGTACACCGGGGAGCTGTTTTTT
TRBJ2-1 | - | - | TRBV12-3/TRBV12-4 | CASSRQGYHEQFF | TGTGCCAGCAGTCGCCAGGGGTATCATGAGCAGTTCTTC
TRBJ1-1 | - | - | TRBV23-1 | CASSQSRGEGVETFF | TGCGCCAGCAGTCAATCCAGGGGCGAAGGGGTAGAAACTTTCTTT
TRBJ1-2 | - | - | TRBV6-1 | CASSEWAGSLNYGYTF | TGTGCCAGCAGTGAATGGGCAGGGTCCCTGAACTATGGCTACACCTTC
TRBJ2-7 | TRBD1 | - | TRBV2 | CARGQGVTEQYF | TGTGCCAGAGGACAGGGGGTCACCGAGCAGTACTTC
TRBJ1-2 | - | - | TRBV6-1 | CASSEYTGLSGYGYTF | TGTGCCAGCAGTGAATATACAGGGTTGAGTGGCTATGGCTACACCTTC
TRBJ1-1 | TRBD1 | - | TRBV6-2/TRBV6-3 | CASSYDRGRGDTEAFF | TGTGCCAGCAGTTACGACAGGGGGCGAGGGGACACTGAAGCTTTCTTT
TRBJ1-2 | - | few | TRBV5-4 | CASSLLDANYGYTF | TGTGCCAGCAGCTTGTTAGATGCTAACTATGGCTACACCTTC
TRBJ2-2 | - | - | TRBV7-6 | CASSLSPENTGELFF | TGTGCCAGCAGCTTGTCCCCAGAGAACACCGGGGAGCTGTTTTTT
TRBJ1-5 | - | - | TRBV6-6 | CASRSRVSNQPQHF | TGTGCCAGCAGGAGCAGGGTTAGCAATCAGCCCCAGCATTTT
TRBJ1-2 | - | - | TRBV27 | CASGGQSYGYTF | TGTGCCAGCGGTGGGCAGTCATATGGCTACACCTTC
TRBJ2-7 | TRBD2 | - | TRBV6-5 | CASQTSGVPYEQYF | TGTGCCAGCCAGACTAGCGGAGTTCCCTACGAGCAGTACTTC
TRBJ1-4 | - | once | TRBV12-3/TRBV12-4 | CASSSAGLALFF | TGTGCCAGCAGTTCCGCGGGGTTAGCGCTGTTTTTT
TRBJ1-2 | - | - | TRBV3-1/TRBV3-2 | CASSQELMGRAYYGYTF | TGTGCCAGCAGCCAAGAGTTGATGGGCAGGGCCTACTATGGCTACACCTTC
TRBJ2-1 | TRBD2 | few | TRBV19 | CASSIATSGPRNEQFF | TGTGCCAGTAGTATAGCGACTAGCGGACCCCGCAATGAGCAGTTCTTC
TRBJ1-3 | - | - | TRBV11-2 | CASSRPVDGGYSGNTIYF | TGTGCCAGCAGCCGTCCGGTCGACGGAGGGTACTCTGGAAACACCATATATTTT
TRBJ1-2 | TRBD1 | - | TRBV7-9 | CASSSSDRDGYTF | TGTGCCAGCAGCTCCTCCGACAGGGATGGCTACACCTTC
TRBJ1-4 | TRBD1 | - | TRBV28 | CASGQGARGDEKLFF | TGTGCCAGCGGACAGGGTGCGAGGGGTGATGAAAAACTGTTTTTT
TRBJ1-1 | - | - | TRBV6-5 | CASSPPRGMNTEAFF | TGTGCCAGTTCCCCCCCCCGCGGGATGAACACTGAAGCTTTCTTT
TRBJ1-6 | - | - | TRBV7-6 | CASSSTGHSPLHF | TGTGCCAGCAGCTCCACAGGACATTCACCCCTCCACTTT
TRBJ1-5 | - | - | TRBV28 | CASSLKGRGASNQPQHF | TGTGCCAGCAGTTTAAAAGGGCGGGGGGCAAGCAATCAGCCCCAGCATTTT
TRBJ2-1 | - | - | TRBV27 | CASSLESYNEQFF | TGTGCCAGCAGTTTGGAGTCCTACAATGAGCAGTTCTTC
TRBJ1-5 | - | - | TRBV11-2 | CASSLDGAVNQPQHF | TGTGCCAGCAGCTTAGATGGGGCAGTCAATCAGCCCCAGCATTTT
TRBJ2-5 | - | - | TRBV7-2 | CASSLVDQETQYF | TGTGCCAGCAGCTTAGTAGATCAAGAGACCCAGTACTTC
TRBJ1-2 | - | few | TRBV5-1 | CASSLGQQGNYGYTF | TGCGCCAGCAGCTTGGGCCAACAGGGTAACTATGGCTACACCTTC
TRBJ1-2 | - | - | TRBV4-1 | CASSQGTPDVYGYTF | TGCGCCAGCAGCCAAGGGACACCCGACGTCTATGGCTACACCTTC
TRBJ2-3 | - | - | TRBV5-1 | CASFRGAGTDTQYF | TGCGCCAGCTTCCGGGGTGCTGGCACAGATACGCAGTATTTT
TRBJ1-5 | - | - | TRBV7-8 | CASSLVGNFGQPQHF | TGTGCCAGCAGCTTAGTGGGCAATTTCGGACAGCCCCAGCATTTT
TRBJ2-1 | - | few | TRBV28 | CASRDLGGGRLIEQFF | TGTGCCAGCAGGGACCTCGGTGGCGGGCGCCTCATTGAGCAGTTCTTC
TRBJ1-2 | TRBD1 | - | TRBV7-9 | CASSLAQAQGASGYTF | TGTGCCAGCAGCTTAGCGCAGGCCCAGGGGGCGAGTGGCTACACCTTC
TRBJ2-3 | TRBD1 | - | TRBV4-2 | CASSQVLDRDPDTQYF | TGTGCCAGCAGCCAAGTCCTGGACAGGGACCCAGATACGCAGTATTTT
TRBJ1-6 | - | - | TRBV2 | CASSGGRVVSPLHF | TGTGCCAGCAGTGGAGGGAGGGTTGTCTCACCCCTCCACTTT
TRBJ2-7 | - | once | TRBV11-2 | CASSLLTGPEQYF | TGTGCCAGCAGCTTACTGACAGGACCCGAGCAGTACTTC
TRBJ1-2 | TRBD1 | - | TRBV9 | CASSVATTTGDYTF | TGTGCCAGCAGCGTAGCTACAACGACAGGGGACTACACCTTC
TRBJ2-2 | TRBD2 | - | TRBV27 | CASSLFGPSGRGELFF | TGTGCCAGCAGTTTATTCGGGCCTAGCGGGAGGGGGGAGCTGTTTTTT
TRBJ2-1 | - | - | TRBV5-1 | CASRIRGSGYNEQFF | TGCGCCAGCAGGATTCGAGGGAGCGGGTACAATGAGCAGTTCTTC
TRBJ1-1 | TRBD1 | - | TRBV6-5 | CASRPTGGGTEAFF | TGTGCCAGCAGGCCTACAGGGGGCGGAACTGAAGCTTTCTTT
TRBJ1-2 | TRBD1 | - | TRBV30 | CAGQKKGGGYGYTF | TGTGCCGGCCAAAAAAAAGGGGGCGGCTATGGCTACACCTTC
TRBJ1-2 | - | - | TRBV5-4 | CASSLQGSYGYTF | TGTGCCAGCAGCTTGCAGGGCAGCTATGGCTACACCTTC